The 2 T cell receptor beta chains below were found in one sample sequenced in a study of T cell repertoires in cytomegalovirus infection. Antigen specificity for these receptors is unknown. TCRdb re-analysed the reads in MiXCR, keeping a single row per CDR3 protein. The repertoire includes 450,000 to 600,000 distinct CDR3 sequences, 25% to 35% of them detected once, and under 20% sits in the top ten. Sequencing was performed on cultured PBMCs, taken from culture after CMV antigen stimulation. The receptor set was obtained from a human donor in good health (CMV status not recorded). Some clones in this sample may be carry-over from other donors' samples.

The rearrangement links TRBV27 to TRBJ2-7; 9 positions agree with TRBD2. The germline V gene has CDR1 MNHEY and CDR2 SMNVEV (reference sequence). CDR3 length: 18 residues. V dropped 5 bases and J dropped 3; count of bases not matched to a gene: 17. The CDR3 sequence is CASSPTLLAGWVGYEQYF. The CDR3 DNA is TGTGCCAGCAGTCCTACTTTGCTAGCGGGATGGGTCGGCTACGAGCAGTACTTC.

The table lists this clonotype with a count of one. The chain is built from TRBV7-6 and TRBJ2-1; D possibly corresponds to TRBD2 (6 bases). Trimming shortened V by 5 bases and J by 5 bases, and 10 bases separated the two germline ends. The germline gives CDR1 SGHVS, CDR2 FNYEAQ. This CDR3 has 13 residues. The DNA of the CDR3 is TGTGCCAGCAGCCACTGGGGGGACAATGAGCAGTTCTTC. Translated, it gives CASSHWGDNEQFF.